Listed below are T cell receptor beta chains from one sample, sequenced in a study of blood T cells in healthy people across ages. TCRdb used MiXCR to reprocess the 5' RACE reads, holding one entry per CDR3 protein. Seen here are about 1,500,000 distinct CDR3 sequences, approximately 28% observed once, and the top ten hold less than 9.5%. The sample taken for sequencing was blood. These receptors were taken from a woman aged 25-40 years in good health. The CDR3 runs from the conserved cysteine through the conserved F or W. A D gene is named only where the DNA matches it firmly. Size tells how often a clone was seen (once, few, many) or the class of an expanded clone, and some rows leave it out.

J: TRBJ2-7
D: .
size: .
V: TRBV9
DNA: TGTGCCAGCAGCGTGGGGGACGGAGTCTACGAGCAGTACTTC
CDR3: CASSVGDGVYEQYF

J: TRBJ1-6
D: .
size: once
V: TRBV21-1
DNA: TGTGCCAGCATGCGTCAGAATTATAATTCATCCCTCCACTTT
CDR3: CASMRQNYNSSLHF

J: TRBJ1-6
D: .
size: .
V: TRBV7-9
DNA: TGTGCCAGCAGCTTAGCGGGGATATATTCACCCCTCCACTTT
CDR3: CASSLAGIYSPLHF

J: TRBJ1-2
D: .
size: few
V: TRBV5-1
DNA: TGCGCCAGCAGCTTGAGCGGGGCTGACTATGGCTACACCTTC
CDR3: CASSLSGADYGYTF

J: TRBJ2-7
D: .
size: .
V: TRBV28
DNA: TGTGCCGCCTCAGAAGGGCTAACCTACGAGCAGTACTTC
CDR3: CAASEGLTYEQYF

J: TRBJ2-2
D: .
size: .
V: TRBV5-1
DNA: TGCGCCAGCAGCGTATCGGGTCGGACCGGGGAGCTGTTTTTT
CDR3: CASSVSGRTGELFF

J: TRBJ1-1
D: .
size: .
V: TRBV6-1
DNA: TGTGCCAGCAGTGAGTTGTTTGTGGGCACTGAAGCTTTCTTT
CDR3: CASSELFVGTEAFF

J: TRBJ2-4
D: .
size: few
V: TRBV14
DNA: TGTACCAGCAGCCAAGGAGGGTGGCGGATGGGATCCAAAAACATCCAGTACTTC
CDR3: CTSSQGGWRMGSKNIQYF

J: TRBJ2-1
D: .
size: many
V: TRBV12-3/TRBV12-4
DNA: TGTGCCAGCAGTTTTATAGACCCAGGATTCCGTGAGCAGTTCTTC
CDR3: CASSFIDPGFREQFF

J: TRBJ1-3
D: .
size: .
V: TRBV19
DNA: TGTGCCAGTAGGATGGGACTGACTGGAAACACCATATATTTT
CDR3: CASRMGLTGNTIYF

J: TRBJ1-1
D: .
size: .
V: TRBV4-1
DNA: TGCGCCAGCAGAAAGGATCGGGAAGCTTTCTTT
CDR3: CASRKDREAFF

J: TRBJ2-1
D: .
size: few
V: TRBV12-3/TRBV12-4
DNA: TGTGCCAGCAGTCCTCGGACAGATACTGAGCAGTTCTTC
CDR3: CASSPRTDTEQFF

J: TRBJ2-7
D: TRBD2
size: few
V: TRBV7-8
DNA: TGTGCCAGCAGCTCGACTAGCGGGAGGGGAGGCTCCTACGAGCAGTACTTC
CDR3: CASSSTSGRGGSYEQYF

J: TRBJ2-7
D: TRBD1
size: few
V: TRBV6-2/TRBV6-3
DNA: TGTGCCAGCAGACAGACAGGGACCTCCTACGAGCAGTACTTC
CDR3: CASRQTGTSYEQYF

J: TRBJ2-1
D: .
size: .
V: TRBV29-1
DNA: TGCAGCGTTCCGCCAGCGACTAACCAGGGGAATGAGCAGTTCTTC
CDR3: CSVPPATNQGNEQFF

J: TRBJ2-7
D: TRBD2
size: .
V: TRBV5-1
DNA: TGCGCCGGCAGCAGGACTAGCGGGGCTCGCTACGAGCAGTACTTC
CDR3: CAGSRTSGARYEQYF

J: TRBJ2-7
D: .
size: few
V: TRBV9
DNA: TGTGCCAGCAGCGCTTACCCGGAGTTGAGCTACGAGCAGTACTTC
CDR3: CASSAYPELSYEQYF

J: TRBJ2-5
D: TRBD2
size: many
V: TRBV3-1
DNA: TGTGCCAGCAGCTTGACTAGCGGAATTCAAGAGACCCAGTACTTC
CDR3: CASSLTSGIQETQYF

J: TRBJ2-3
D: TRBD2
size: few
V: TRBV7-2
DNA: TGTGCCAGCAGCGACAGACTAGCGGGAAACGCAGATACGCAGTATTTT
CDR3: CASSDRLAGNADTQYF

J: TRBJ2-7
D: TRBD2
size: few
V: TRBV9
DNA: TGTGCCAGCAGCACCGGGACTAGCGGGTCCTCCTACGAGCAGTACTTC
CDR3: CASSTGTSGSSYEQYF

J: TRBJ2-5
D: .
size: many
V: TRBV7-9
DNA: TGTGCCTCCCAAAAAGAGTCGGGGGCTGGAGAGACCCAGTACTTC
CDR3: CASQKESGAGETQYF

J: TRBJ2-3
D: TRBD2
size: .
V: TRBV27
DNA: TGTGCCAGCAGTCCCAACGGAGCGGGGGGCGGTACAGATACGCAGTATTTT
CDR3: CASSPNGAGGGTDTQYF

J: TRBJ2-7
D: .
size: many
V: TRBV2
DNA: TGTGCCAGCAGCGCAGGGGAGGTGGGGTACGAGCAGTACTTC
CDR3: CASSAGEVGYEQYF

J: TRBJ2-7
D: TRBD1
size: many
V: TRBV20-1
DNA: TGCAGTGCCTCACAAAGGACAGGGGCGACTTACGAGCAGTACTTC
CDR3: CSASQRTGATYEQYF

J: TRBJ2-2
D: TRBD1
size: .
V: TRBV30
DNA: TGTGCCTGGAGTGGACAGGGGGTAACCGGGGAGCTGTTTTTT
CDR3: CAWSGQGVTGELFF

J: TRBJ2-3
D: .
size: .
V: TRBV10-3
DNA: TGTGCCATCAGAACCGGGTTAGTCCGCGATACGCAGTATTTT
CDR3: CAIRTGLVRDTQYF

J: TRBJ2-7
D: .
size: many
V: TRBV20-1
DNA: TGCAGTGCCCAGGGGACTATCGAGCAGTACTTC
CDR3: CSAQGTIEQYF

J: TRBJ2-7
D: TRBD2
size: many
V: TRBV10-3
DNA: TGTGCCATCAGTGAACCGACTAGCGGCTACGAGCAGTACTTC
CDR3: CAISEPTSGYEQYF

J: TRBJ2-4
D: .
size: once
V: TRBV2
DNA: TGTGCCAGCAAGGAAAGACTAGTCAGCATTCAGTACTTC
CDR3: CASKERLVSIQYF

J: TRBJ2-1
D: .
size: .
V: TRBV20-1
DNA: TGCAGTGCTAGTAGACTCCCCTCCTACAATGAGCAGTTCTTC
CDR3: CSASRLPSYNEQFF

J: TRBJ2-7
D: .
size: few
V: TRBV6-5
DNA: TGTGTCACCTCTCGGGACATAACCTACGAGCAGTACTTC
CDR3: CVTSRDITYEQYF

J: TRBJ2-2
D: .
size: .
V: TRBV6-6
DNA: TGTGCCAGCAGTGGTCACGGGAGTCAGGAGGAGCTGTTTTTT
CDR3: CASSGHGSQEELFF

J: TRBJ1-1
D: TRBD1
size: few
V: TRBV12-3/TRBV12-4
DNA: TGTGCCAGCAGTCCCAGGGGGTGGAACACTGAAGCTTTCTTT
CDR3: CASSPRGWNTEAFF

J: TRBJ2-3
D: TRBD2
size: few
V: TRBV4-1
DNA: TGCGCCAGCAGCCAAGGTGGGACTAGACTCACAGATACGCAGTATTTT
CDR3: CASSQGGTRLTDTQYF

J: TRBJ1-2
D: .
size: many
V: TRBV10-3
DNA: TGTGCCATCAGTGAGGGAATGGAGAATGGCTACACCTTC
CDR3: CAISEGMENGYTF

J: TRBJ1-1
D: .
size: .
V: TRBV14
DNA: TGTGCCAGCAGCCGCACGTTGAACACTGAAGCTTTCTTT
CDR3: CASSRTLNTEAFF

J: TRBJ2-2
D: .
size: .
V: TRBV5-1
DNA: TGCGCCAGCGGGGGCACCGGGGAGCGGTTTTTT
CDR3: CASGGTGERFF

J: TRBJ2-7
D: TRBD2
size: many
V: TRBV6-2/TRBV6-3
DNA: TGTGCCAGCAGTTACTCGCCTAGCGGACTTTACGAGCAGTACTTC
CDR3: CASSYSPSGLYEQYF